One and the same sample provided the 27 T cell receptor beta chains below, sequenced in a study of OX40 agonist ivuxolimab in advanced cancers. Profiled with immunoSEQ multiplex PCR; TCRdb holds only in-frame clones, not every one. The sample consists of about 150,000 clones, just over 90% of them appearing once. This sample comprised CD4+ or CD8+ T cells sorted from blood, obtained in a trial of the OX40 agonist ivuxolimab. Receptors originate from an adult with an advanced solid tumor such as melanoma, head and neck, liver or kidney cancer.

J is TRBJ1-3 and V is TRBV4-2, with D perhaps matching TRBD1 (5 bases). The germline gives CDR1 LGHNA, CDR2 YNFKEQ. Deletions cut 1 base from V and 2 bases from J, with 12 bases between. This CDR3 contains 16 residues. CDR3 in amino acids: CASSQAYQGPGNTIYF. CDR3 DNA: TGTGCCAGCAGCCAAGCATACCAGGGACCTGGAAACACCATATATTTT.

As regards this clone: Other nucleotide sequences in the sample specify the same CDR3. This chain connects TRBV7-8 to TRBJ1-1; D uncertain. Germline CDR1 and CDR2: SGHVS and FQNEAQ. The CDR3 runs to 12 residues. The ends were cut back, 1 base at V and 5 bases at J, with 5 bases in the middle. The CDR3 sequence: CASSLDGTEAFF. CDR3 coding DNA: TGTGCCAGCAGCTTAGACGGGACTGAAGCTTTCTTT.

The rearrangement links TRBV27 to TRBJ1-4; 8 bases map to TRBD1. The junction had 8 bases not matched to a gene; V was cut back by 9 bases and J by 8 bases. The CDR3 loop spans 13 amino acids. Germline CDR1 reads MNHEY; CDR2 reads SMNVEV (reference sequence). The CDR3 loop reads CASSPDRGEKLFF. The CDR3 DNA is TGTGCCAGTTCTCCAGACAGGGGAGAAAAACTGTTTTTT. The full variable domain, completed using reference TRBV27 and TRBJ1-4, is EAQVTQNPRYLITVTGKKLTVTCSQNMNHEYMSWYRQDPGLGLRQIYYSMNVEVTDKGDVPEGYKVSRKEKRNFPLILESPSPNQTSLYFCASSPDRGEKLFFGSGTQLSVL.

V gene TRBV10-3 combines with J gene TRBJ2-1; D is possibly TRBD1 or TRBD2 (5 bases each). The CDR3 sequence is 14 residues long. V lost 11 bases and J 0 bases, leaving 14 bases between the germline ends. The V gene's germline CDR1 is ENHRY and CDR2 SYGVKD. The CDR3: CASRAGNSYNEQFF. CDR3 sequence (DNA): TGTGCCTCCAGGGCGGGTAACTCCTACAATGAGCAGTTCTTC.

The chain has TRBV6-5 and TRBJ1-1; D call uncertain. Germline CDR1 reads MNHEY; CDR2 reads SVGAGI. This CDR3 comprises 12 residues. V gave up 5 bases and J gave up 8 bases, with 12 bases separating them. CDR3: CASSPQEVEAFF. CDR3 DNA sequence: TGTGCCAGCAGTCCCCAGGAGGTGGAAGCTTTCTTT.

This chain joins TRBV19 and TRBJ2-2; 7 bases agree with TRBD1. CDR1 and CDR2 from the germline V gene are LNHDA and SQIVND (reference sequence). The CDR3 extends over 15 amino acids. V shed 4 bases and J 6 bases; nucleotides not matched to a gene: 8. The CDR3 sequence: CASSSHRGGAGELFF. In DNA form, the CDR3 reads TGTGCCAGTAGTAGCCACAGGGGCGGAGCCGGGGAGCTGTTTTTT.

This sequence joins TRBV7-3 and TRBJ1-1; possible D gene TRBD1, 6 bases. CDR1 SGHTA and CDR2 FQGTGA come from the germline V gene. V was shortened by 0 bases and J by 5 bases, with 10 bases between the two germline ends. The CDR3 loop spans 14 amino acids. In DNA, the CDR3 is TGTGCCAGCAGCTTAACACAGGGTCGGACTGAAGCTTTCTTT. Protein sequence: CASSLTQGRTEAFF.

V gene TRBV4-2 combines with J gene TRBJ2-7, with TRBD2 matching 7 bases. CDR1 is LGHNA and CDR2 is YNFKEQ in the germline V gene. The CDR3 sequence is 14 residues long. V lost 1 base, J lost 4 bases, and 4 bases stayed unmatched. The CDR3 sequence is CASSQGGSGYEQYF. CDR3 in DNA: TGTGCCAGCAGCCAAGGCGGGAGCGGGTACGAGCAGTACTTC.

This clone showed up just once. The CDR3, as DNA: TGCGCCAGCAGCTTGCTAGCGGCGAACACCGGGGAGCTGTTTTTT. Translating gives CASSLLAANTGELFF. J is TRBJ2-2 and V is TRBV5-1, with 7 bases matching TRBD2. CDR1 and CDR2 (germline): SGHRS, YFSETQ. This CDR3 comprises 15 residues. V gave up 1 base and J gave up 0 bases; unmatched junction bases: 0.

The CDR3 here is CASSFAGGQETQYF. CDR3 coding DNA: TGCGCCAGCAGCTTTGCGGGCGGACAAGAGACCCAGTACTTC. This rearrangement joins TRBV5-1 to TRBJ2-5, with D possibly matching TRBD2 (5 bases). This CDR3 is 14 amino acids long. Germline V CDR1 and CDR2: SGHRS, YFSETQ. Trimming removed 2 bases at V and 2 bases at J, with 10 bases between. Together with reference TRBV5-1 and TRBJ2-5, the CDR3 gives the full variable domain: KAGVTQTPRYLIKTRGQQVTLSCSPISGHRSVSWYQQTPGQGLQFLFEYFSETQRNKGNFPGRFSGRQFSNSRSEMNVSTLELGDSALYLCASSFAGGQETQYFGPGTRLLVL.

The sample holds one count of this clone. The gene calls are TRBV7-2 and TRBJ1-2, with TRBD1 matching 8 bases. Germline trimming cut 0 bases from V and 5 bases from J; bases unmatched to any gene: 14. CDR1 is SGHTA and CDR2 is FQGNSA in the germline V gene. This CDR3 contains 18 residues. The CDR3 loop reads CASSLAYGRGQKGYGYTF. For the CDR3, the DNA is TGTGCCAGCAGCTTAGCTTACGGCAGGGGGCAAAAGGGGTATGGCTACACCTTC.

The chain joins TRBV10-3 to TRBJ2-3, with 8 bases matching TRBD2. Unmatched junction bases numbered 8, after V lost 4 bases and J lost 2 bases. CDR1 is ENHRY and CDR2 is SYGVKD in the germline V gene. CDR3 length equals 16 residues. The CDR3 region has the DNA TGTGCCATCAGTGGGGGGGATAGCGGGACCACAGATACGCAGTATTTT. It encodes CAISGGDSGTTDTQYF.

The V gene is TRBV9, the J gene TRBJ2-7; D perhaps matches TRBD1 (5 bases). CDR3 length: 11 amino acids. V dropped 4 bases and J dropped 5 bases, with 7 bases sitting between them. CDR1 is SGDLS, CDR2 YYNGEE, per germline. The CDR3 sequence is CASSSGNEQYF. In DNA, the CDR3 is TGTGCCAGCAGCTCAGGGAACGAGCAGTACTTC.

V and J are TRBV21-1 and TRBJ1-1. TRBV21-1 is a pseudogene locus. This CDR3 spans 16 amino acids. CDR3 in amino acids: CASSNRQGGRNTEAFF. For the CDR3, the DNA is TGTGCCAGCAGCAACCGACAGGGAGGGAGGAACACTGAAGCTTTCTTT.

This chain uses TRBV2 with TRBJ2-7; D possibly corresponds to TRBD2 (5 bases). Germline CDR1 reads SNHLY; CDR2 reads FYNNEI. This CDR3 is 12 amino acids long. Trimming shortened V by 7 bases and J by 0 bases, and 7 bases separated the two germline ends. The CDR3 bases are TGTGCCAGCACCGGGGACTCCTACGAGCAGTACTTC. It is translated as CASTGDSYEQYF.

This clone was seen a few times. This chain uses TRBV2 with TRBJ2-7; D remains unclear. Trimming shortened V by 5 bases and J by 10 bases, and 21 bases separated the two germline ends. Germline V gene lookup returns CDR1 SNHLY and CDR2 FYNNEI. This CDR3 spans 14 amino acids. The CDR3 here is CASSWYLGEEPQYF. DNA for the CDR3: TGTGCCAGCAGTTGGTATCTTGGAGAGGAACCTCAGTACTTC.

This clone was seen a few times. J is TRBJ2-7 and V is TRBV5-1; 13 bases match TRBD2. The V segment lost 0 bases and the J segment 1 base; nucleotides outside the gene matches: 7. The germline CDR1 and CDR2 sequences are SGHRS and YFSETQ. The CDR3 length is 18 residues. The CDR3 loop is CASSLVLRTSGRSYEQYF. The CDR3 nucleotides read TGCGCCAGCAGCTTGGTGCTCAGGACTAGCGGGAGATCCTACGAGCAGTACTTC.

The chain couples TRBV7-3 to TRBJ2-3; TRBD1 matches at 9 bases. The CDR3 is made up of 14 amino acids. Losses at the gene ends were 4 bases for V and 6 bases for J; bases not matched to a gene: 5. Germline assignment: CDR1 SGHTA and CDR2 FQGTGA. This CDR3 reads CASSSGQGSDTQYF. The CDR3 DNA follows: TGTGCCAGCAGCTCGGGACAGGGTTCCGATACGCAGTATTTT.

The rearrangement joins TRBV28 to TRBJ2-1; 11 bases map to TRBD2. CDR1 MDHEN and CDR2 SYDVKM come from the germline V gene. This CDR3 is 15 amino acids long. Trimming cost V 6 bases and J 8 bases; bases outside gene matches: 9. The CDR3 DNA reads TGTGCCAGCAGCCCCCTTAGCGGGAGGGCCGATGAGCAGTTCTTC. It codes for CASSPLSGRADEQFF.

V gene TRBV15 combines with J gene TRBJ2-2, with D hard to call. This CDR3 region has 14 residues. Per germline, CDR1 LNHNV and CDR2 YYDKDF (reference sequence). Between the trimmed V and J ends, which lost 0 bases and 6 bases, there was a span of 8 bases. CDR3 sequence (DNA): TGTGCCACCAGCAGAGATCGTGACGCCGGGGAGCTGTTTTTT. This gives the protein CATSRDRDAGELFF.

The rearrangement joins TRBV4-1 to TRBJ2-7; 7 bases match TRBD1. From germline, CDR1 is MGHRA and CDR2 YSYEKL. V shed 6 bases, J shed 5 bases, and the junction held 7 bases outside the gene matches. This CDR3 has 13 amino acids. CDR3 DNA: TGCGCCAGCAGGGGACAGAAGACCAACGAGCAGTACTTC. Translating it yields CASRGQKTNEQYF.

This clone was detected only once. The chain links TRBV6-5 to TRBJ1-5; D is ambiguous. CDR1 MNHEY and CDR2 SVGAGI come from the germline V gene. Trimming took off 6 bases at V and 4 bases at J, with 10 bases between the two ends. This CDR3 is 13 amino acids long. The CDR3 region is CASRPSANQPQHF. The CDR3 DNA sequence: TGTGCCAGCAGGCCAAGTGCAAATCAGCCCCAGCATTTT.

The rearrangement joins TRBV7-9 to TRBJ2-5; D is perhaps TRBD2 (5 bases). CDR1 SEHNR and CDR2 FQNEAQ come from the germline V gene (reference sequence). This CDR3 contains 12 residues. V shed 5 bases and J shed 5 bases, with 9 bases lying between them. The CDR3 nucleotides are TGTGCCAGCAGCATACGCGGGGAGACCCAGTACTTC. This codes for CASSIRGETQYF.

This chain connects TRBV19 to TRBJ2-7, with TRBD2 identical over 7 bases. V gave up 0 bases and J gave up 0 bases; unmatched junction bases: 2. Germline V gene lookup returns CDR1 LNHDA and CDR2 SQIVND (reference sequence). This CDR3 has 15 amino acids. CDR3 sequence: CASSIDTSASYEQYF. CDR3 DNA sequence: TGTGCCAGTAGTATAGATACTAGCGCCTCCTACGAGCAGTACTTC.

The CDR3 nucleotides are TGTGCCACCAGCACCGGCAGCAGGATGAATGGCTACACCTTC. Amino acid sequence: CATSTGSRMNGYTF. The V and J genes are TRBV15 and TRBJ1-2; D gene ambiguous. This CDR3 has 14 amino acids. V lost 4 bases, J lost 6 bases, and 15 bases lay in between. Germline CDR1 reads LNHNV; CDR2 reads YYDKDF (reference sequence). Drawing the rest from reference TRBV15 and TRBJ1-2, the complete variable domain is DAMVIQNPRYQVTQFGKPVTLSCSQTLNHNVMYWYQQKSSQAPKLLFHYYDKDFNNEADTPDNFQSRRPNTSFCFLDIRSPGLGDTAMYLCATSTGSRMNGYTFGSGTRLTVV.

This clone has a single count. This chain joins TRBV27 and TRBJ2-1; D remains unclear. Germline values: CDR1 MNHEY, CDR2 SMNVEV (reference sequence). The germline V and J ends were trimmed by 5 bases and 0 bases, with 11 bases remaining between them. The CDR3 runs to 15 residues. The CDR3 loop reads CASSPYISSYNEQFF. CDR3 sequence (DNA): TGTGCCAGCAGTCCCTACATTAGCTCCTACAATGAGCAGTTCTTC.

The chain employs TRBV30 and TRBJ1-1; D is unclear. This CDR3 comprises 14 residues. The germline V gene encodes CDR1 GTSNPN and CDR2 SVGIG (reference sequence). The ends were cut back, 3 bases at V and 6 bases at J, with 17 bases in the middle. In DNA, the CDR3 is TGTGCCTGGAGCGGAGTGTCCAGGCCCGCTGAAGCTTTCTTT. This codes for CAWSGVSRPAEAFF.